This entry features one T cell receptor beta chain sequence. Alongside a J-beta primer mix, a sample-barcoded 5' primer served in a second PCR lasting about 6 to 11 cycles. TCRdb recomputed calls from the 5' RACE reads with MiXCR, one row per CDR3 protein. The sample includes 1,800,000 or so distinct CDR3 sequences, about 39% of them seen just once. This record belongs to a study of blood T cells in healthy people across ages. CDR3 length: 16 residues. The V gene's germline CDR1 is SGHTA and CDR2 FQGNSA. The V segment lost 5 bases and the J segment 4 bases; nucleotides outside the gene matches: 13. This clonotype was obtained from a human donor in good health. The rearrangement uses TRBV7-2 and TRBJ2-7; the match to TRBD2 covers 8 bases. The sequencing sample was made of blood. The CDR3 region is CASSPQGRGVSYEQYF. In nucleotides, the CDR3 is TGTGCCAGCAGCCCCCAGGGGCGGGGGGTCTCGTACGAGCAGTACTTC.